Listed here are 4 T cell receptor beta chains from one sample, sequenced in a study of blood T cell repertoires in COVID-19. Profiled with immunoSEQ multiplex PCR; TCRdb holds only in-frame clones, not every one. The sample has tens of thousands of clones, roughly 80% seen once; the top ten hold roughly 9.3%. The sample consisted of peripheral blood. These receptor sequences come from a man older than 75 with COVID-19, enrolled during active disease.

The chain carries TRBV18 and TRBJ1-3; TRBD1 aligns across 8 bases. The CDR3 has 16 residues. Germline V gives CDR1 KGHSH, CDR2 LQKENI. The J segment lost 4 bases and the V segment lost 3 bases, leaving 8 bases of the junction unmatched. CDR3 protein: CASSPTGQGEGNTIYF. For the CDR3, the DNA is TGTGCCAGCTCACCGACTGGACAGGGCGAGGGAAACACCATATATTTT.

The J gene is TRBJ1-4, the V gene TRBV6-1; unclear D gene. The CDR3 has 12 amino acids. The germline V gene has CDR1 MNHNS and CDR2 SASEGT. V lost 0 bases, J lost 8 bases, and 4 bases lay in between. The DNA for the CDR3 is TGTGCCAGCAGTGAAGCGAGAGAAAAACTGTTTTTT. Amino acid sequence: CASSEAREKLFF.

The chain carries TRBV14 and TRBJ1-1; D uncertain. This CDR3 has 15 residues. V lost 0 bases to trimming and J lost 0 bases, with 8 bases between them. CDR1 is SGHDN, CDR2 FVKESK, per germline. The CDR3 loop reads CASSQDPPVNTEAFF. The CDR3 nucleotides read TGTGCCAGCAGCCAAGATCCCCCAGTGAACACTGAAGCTTTCTTT.

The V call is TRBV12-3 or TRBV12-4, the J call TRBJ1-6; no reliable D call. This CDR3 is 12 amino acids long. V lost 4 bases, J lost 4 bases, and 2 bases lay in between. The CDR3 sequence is CASSSYNSPLHF. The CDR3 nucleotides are TGTGCCAGCAGTTCTTATAATTCACCCCTCCACTTT.